Reported below is one T cell receptor (beta chain). Its target is unknown. The germline V gene encodes CDR1 WSHSY and CDR2 SAAADI. V dropped 6 bases and J dropped 2 bases, with 10 bases sitting between them. This CDR3 contains 13 residues. This table comes from immunoSEQ multiplex PCR, and its TCRdb copy is limited to in-frame clones, with some not included. The sample includes 430,000 or so clones, approximately 90% seen only once; the top ten take approximately 12%. The data stem from a study of Ad26.COV2.S vaccination and SARS-CoV-2 variants. Overall study: A participant enrolled in the COV1001 Ad26.COV2.S trial arm provided the sample. Donor got 5x10^10 or 1x10^11 viral particles of Ad26.COV2.S. General study points: The analyses of TCR breadth and depth may have understated the size of total T cell responses.

Specified treatment: 15 to 20 received Ad26.COV2.S at low or high dose, single or two shots; roughly 5 received placebo; per-sample allocation not given. Each sample was drawn 63 days after the first injection (of vaccine or placebo). The clonotype originates from a person aged 18-65 years who received the Ad26.COV2.S COVID-19 vaccine or a placebo. The rearrangement joins TRBV10-2 to TRBJ1-1, with D tentatively TRBD1 (6 bases). The sequencing here drew on peripheral blood, taken in a trial of Ad26.COV2.S vaccine versus placebo. CDR3 amino acids: CASRDSLNTEAFF. The CDR3, as DNA: TGCGCCAGCAGGGACAGCCTAAACACTGAAGCTTTCTTT.